The T cell receptor beta chain under discussion was sequenced for a study of blood T cell repertoires in COVID-19 (dated by TCRdb to the early 2020s). In terms of the full investigation: The collaborator samples originated in the United States, Italy and Spain and spanned the acute and convalescent phases of COVID-19. The prospective study material was composed of cDNA or gDNA derived from T cells, B-cell-depleted T cells, or PBMCs. A de-identified subject ID, COVID-19 status, age in years and sex were almost always included in the sample metadata. The samples were drawn from the first 160 participants of the ongoing ImmuneRACE study and from roughly 1,300 subjects provided by 6 global collaborators. Where available, HLA class I and class II types were obtained from metadata supplied by the sample provider rather than from assay-based typing. Subjects who had been exposed to COVID-19, were actively infected with it, or had recovered from it provided the deeply sampled blood TCRbeta repertoires that made up the dataset. The repertoires were released in a freely available public database meant as a resource for research on the immune response to SARS-CoV-2. The research as a whole found: The quantity of clinical and demographic metadata differed by source and by participant and was supplied without curation.

A note on this clone: Its target antigen remains unknown. Nothing much larger sits one base from this clone, and base qualities are not available.

The germline V gene encodes CDR1 MNHEY and CDR2 SVGAGI. The CDR3 starts with the cysteine, ends with the phenylalanine, and has 15 residues. The only DNA kept is the CDR3, 45 bases in frame from the first base. After removal of 6 bases from V and 6 bases from J, the junction retains 5 bases not matched to a gene. Whole blood was collected in K2EDTA tubes by collaborating institutions according to the institutions' own protocols. For TCRbeta analysis, collaborators shipped samples in one of three forms: frozen whole blood, isolated PBMCs, or DNA extracted from either of those sample types. The immunoSEQ Assay, a bias-controlled multiplex PCR, was used to amplify TCRbeta CDR3 regions from genomic DNA. As for how the authors treated the data: Within the assay, amplification of reference gene primers was used to estimate how many nucleated cells each sample contained. To quantify the absolute abundance of each unique TCRbeta CDR3 rearrangement, sequence reads were collapsed and filtered. Productive Simpson clonality was computed per sample as the square root of Simpson's diversity index over productive rearrangements. The source is immuneACCESS, and TCRdb retained only in-frame sequences with V and J called. Part of the clones is not carried over; for the studies checked, unresolved V genes explain less than half of this, and the remainder is unexplained. The D gene and trimming were derived from the DNA, and the V and J assignments and clone size from that table. Recorded for this sample are under 45,000 clones; 65% to 90% of them occurred a single time. More than 4.5% of the sample is in the top ten clones.

The clonotype originates from a man in his forties or fifties with active COVID-19. The specimen sequenced was peripheral blood. The V gene is TRBV6-5 and the J gene is TRBJ2-5; the central 15 bases match TRBD2. The DNA reads TGTGCCAGCAGGGGGACTAGCGGGAGGTCACAGACCCAGTACTTC. Its protein is CASRGTSGRSQTQYF.